The 19 T cell receptor beta chains given below trace back to one sample, sequenced in a study of T cell changes during pregnancy in multiple sclerosis. Profiled with immunoSEQ multiplex PCR; TCRdb holds only in-frame clones, not every one. The table lists tens of thousands of clones, over 85% of them singletons. This specimen consisted of peripheral blood, obtained in the second trimester of pregnancy. These receptors were collected from a female donor in good health, enrolled as a control in a pregnancy study.

The V call is TRBV11-2, the J call TRBJ2-7; 14 bases are a match to TRBD2. J was trimmed by 3 bases and V by 4 bases; bases with no gene match: 11. Germline-derived CDR1 and CDR2 are SGHAT and FQNNGV. This CDR3 has 18 amino acids. The CDR3 DNA sequence: TGTGCCAGCAGCTCCGGGACTAGCGGGGGACTTCTATTCTACGAGCAGTACTTC. Translating gives CASSSGTSGGLLFYEQYF.

The chain joins TRBV18 to TRBJ2-5; the D gene is possibly TRBD2 (5 bases). Germline CDR1 reads KGHSH; CDR2 reads LQKENI. Deletions cut 4 bases from V and 4 bases from J, with 10 bases between. The CDR3 sequence is 13 residues long. CDR3: CASSLETTETQYF. The CDR3 region has the DNA TGTGCCAGCTCACTTGAGACTACAGAGACCCAGTACTTC.

The chain couples TRBV19 to TRBJ2-7, with 8 positions matching TRBD2. In germline, CDR1 is LNHDA, CDR2 SQIVND (reference sequence). The V segment lost 0 bases and the J segment 7 bases; nucleotides outside the gene matches: 17. This CDR3 has 18 residues. CDR3 region: CASSIDLGVAGGLPEQYF. DNA of the CDR3: TGTGCCAGTAGTATAGATCTAGGGGTCGCGGGGGGCCTACCAGAGCAGTACTTC.

The V call is TRBV27, the J call TRBJ1-5, with D maybe TRBD1 (5 bases). The germline V gene has CDR1 MNHEY and CDR2 SMNVEV (reference sequence). V lost 1 base and J 2 bases, leaving 9 bases between the germline ends. The CDR3 is 15 amino acids. The CDR3 here is CASSLLGEGNQPQHF. Here the CDR3 DNA reads TGTGCCAGCAGTTTATTGGGGGAGGGCAATCAGCCCCAGCATTTT.

The V and J genes are TRBV18 and TRBJ1-5; TRBD1 might be the D (6 bases). Trimming shortened V by 6 bases and J by 3 bases, and 12 bases separated the two germline ends. The CDR3 extends over 14 amino acids. The germline V gene encodes CDR1 KGHSH and CDR2 LQKENI. DNA for the CDR3: TGTGCCAGCTCCCTAGGGGACAACAATCAGCCCCAGCATTTT. Protein sequence: CASSLGDNNQPQHF.

V gene TRBV7-9 combines with J gene TRBJ2-7; 9 bases match TRBD1. This CDR3 spans 16 amino acids. V was pared by 5 bases and J by 3 bases, with 11 bases of the junction left unmatched. Germline CDR1 reads SEHNR; CDR2 reads FQNEAQ (reference sequence). The CDR3 coding sequence is TGTGCCAGCAGCAAAGTTACCGGGACAGGGAACTACGAGCAGTACTTC. Protein product: CASSKVTGTGNYEQYF.

This clone was observed once. The chain has TRBV7-9 and TRBJ1-1, with 7 bases matching TRBD1. V shed 5 bases, J shed 3 bases, and the junction held 9 bases outside the gene matches. The CDR3 sequence is 15 residues long. Germline V lookup: CDR1 SEHNR, CDR2 FQNEAQ (reference sequence). Written as DNA, the CDR3 is TGTGCCAGCAGCCTTAAGGGGGCAGATTACACTGAAGCTTTCTTT. Translated, it gives CASSLKGADYTEAFF.

V gene TRBV7-2 combines with J gene TRBJ2-5, with D uncertain. The J call is uncertain, as TRBJ2-7 better fits the DNA end. Germline CDR1 and CDR2: SGHTA and FQGNSA. The CDR3 has 12 amino acids. CDR3 sequence (DNA): TGTGCCAGCAGCCCCCTCTTCTACGAGCAGTACTTC. It is translated as CASSPLFYEQYF.

V and J are TRBV30 and TRBJ1-2; 8 bases match TRBD1. The CDR3 is made up of 13 amino acids. Germline-derived CDR1 and CDR2 are GTSNPN and SVGIG (reference sequence). V was clipped by 3 bases and J by 7 bases; unmatched bases: 7. The CDR3 loop is CAWRLQGEGGYTF. CDR3 sequence (DNA): TGTGCCTGGAGATTACAGGGGGAGGGTGGCTACACCTTC.

The chain has TRBV29-1 and TRBJ1-1, with D perhaps TRBD1 (6 bases). The CDR3 consists of 15 residues. Trimming removed 2 bases at V and 2 bases at J, with 15 bases between. Germline V gives CDR1 SQVTM, CDR2 ANQGSEA. CDR3 region: CSVEQPRGFNTEAFF. The CDR3, as DNA: TGCAGCGTTGAACAACCTAGGGGGTTTAACACTGAAGCTTTCTTT.

The chain has TRBV19 and TRBJ1-1; weak D call: TRBD1 (6 bases). V gave up 3 bases and J gave up 5 bases, with 16 bases separating them. CDR1 is LNHDA, CDR2 SQIVND, per germline (reference sequence). The length of the CDR3 is 15 residues. The CDR3, as DNA: TGTGCCAGTAGTATTGGGGGGGCTGGAAGGACTGAAGCTTTCTTT. Amino acid sequence: CASSIGGAGRTEAFF.

The V call is TRBV5-1, the J call TRBJ1-3; D unresolved. Germline V CDR1 and CDR2: SGHRS, YFSETQ. The CDR3 has 18 residues. V was clipped by 1 base and J by 0 bases, with 17 bases between them. The CDR3 is CASSLTATTYSSGNTIYF. The DNA of the CDR3 is TGCGCCAGCAGCTTGACAGCCACCACCTACAGCTCTGGAAACACCATATATTTT.

The rearrangement joins TRBV9 to TRBJ1-2; possible D gene TRBD1, 5 bases. The CDR3 has 16 residues. Germline V gives CDR1 SGDLS, CDR2 YYNGEE. Trimming removed 0 bases at V and 1 base at J, with 13 bases between. The CDR3 nucleotides read TGTGCCAGCAGCGTAGCCGGCGGGGCACTTAACTATGGCTACACCTTC. The encoded protein is CASSVAGGALNYGYTF.

This chain uses TRBV5-6 with TRBJ2-7; 9 bases match TRBD1. Trimming took 0 bases from V and 5 from J; bases not matched to a gene: 9. CDR1 SGHDT and CDR2 YYEEEE come from the germline V gene. The CDR3 has 16 residues. CDR3 in DNA: TGTGCCAGCAGCTTGGCCCTGACAGGGGGAGTCGACGAGCAGTACTTC. Translation: CASSLALTGGVDEQYF.

The chain joins TRBV6-4 to TRBJ1-1; D gene unclear. This CDR3 has 14 residues. V gave up 3 bases and J gave up 1 base, with 9 bases separating them. Germline CDR1 MRHNA, CDR2 SNTAGT. CDR3 loop: CASSELPGNTEAFF. The CDR3, as DNA: TGTGCCAGCAGTGAACTCCCAGGGAACACTGAAGCTTTCTTT.

This chain uses TRBV6-5 with TRBJ1-1; the D is unclear. CDR1 and CDR2 from the germline V gene are MNHEY and SVGAGI. This CDR3 is built from 14 residues. With 0 bases removed from V and 8 bases from J, the gap between germline ends came to 13 bases. The CDR3 nucleotides read TGTGCCAGCAGTTACTCGATCGGGAGTGGAGAAGCTTTCTTT. It codes for CASSYSIGSGEAFF.

This chain joins TRBV29-1 and TRBJ1-2; D is perhaps TRBD1 (5 bases). Germline V gene data show CDR1 as SQVTM and CDR2 as ANQGSEA. V gave up 7 bases and J gave up 2 bases, with 11 bases separating them. CDR3 length equals 12 residues. The CDR3 nucleotides read TGCAGCGCCGGGGGGGGGAACTATGGCTACACCTTC. Its protein product is CSAGGGNYGYTF. Full variable domain (rest looked up from reference TRBV29-1 and TRBJ1-2): SAVISQKPSRDICQRGTSLTIQCQVDSQVTMMFWYRQQPGQSLTLIATANQGSEATYESGFVIDKFPISRPNLTFSTLTVSNMSPEDSSIYLCSAGGGNYGYTFGSGTRLTVV.

This clone occurred a few times. The V call is TRBV30, the J call TRBJ1-1, with 8 bases lining up with TRBD1. With 3 bases clipped from V and 5 bases from J, the junction kept 5 bases outside the gene matches. This CDR3 spans 13 amino acids. CDR1 is GTSNPN and CDR2 is SVGIG in the germline V gene (reference sequence). In DNA form, the CDR3 reads TGTGCCTGGAGGACAGGGGTATATACTGAAGCTTTCTTT. Its translation is CAWRTGVYTEAFF.

The chain links TRBV15 to TRBJ1-5; 7 bases fit TRBD1. This CDR3 contains 15 residues. V lost 5 bases to trimming and J lost 4 bases; unmatched junction nucleotides: 8. CDR1 is LNHNV, CDR2 YYDKDF, per germline (reference sequence). The CDR3 sequence is CATSANRGWNQPQHF. The CDR3 coding sequence is TGTGCCACCAGCGCGAACAGGGGTTGGAATCAGCCCCAGCATTTT.